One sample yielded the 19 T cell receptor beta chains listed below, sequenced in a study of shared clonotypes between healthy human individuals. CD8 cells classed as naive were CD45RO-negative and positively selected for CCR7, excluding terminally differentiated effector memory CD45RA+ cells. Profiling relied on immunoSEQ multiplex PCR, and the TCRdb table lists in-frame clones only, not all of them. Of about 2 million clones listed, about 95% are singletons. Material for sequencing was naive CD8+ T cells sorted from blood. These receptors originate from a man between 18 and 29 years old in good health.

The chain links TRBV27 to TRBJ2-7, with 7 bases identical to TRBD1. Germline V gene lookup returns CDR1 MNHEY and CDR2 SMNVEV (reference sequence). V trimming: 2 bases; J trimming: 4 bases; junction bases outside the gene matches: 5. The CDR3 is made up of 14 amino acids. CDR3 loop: CASSLRGPLYEQYF. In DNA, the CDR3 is TGTGCCAGCAGTTTAAGGGGGCCCCTTTACGAGCAGTACTTC.

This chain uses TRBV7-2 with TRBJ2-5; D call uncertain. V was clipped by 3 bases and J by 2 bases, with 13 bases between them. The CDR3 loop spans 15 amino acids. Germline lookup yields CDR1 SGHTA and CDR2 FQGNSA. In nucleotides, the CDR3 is TGTGCCAGCAGCTTCTGGACCATGGGGCAAGAGACCCAGTACTTC. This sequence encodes CASSFWTMGQETQYF.

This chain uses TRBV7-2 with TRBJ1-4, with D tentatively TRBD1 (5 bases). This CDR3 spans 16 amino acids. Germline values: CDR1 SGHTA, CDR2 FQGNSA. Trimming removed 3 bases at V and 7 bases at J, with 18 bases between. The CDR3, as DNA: TGTGCCAGCAGCTTGGGGGAAGTAGTCCCTCTTGAAAAACTGTTTTTT. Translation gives CASSLGEVVPLEKLFF. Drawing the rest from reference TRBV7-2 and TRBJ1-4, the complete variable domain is GAGVSQSPSNKVTEKGKDVELRCDPISGHTALYWYRQSLGQGLEFLIYFQGNSAPDKSGLPSDRFSAERTGGSVSTLTIQRTQQEDSAVYLCASSLGEVVPLEKLFFGSGTQLSVL.

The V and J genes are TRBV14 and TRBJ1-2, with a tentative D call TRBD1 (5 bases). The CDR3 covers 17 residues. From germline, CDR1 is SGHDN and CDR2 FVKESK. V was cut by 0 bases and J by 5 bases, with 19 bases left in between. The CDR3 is CASSQDGTVYSGYGYTF. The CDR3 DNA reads TGTGCCAGCAGCCAAGACGGGACCGTTTATTCAGGGTATGGCTACACCTTC. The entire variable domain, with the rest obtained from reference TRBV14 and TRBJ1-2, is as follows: EAGVTQFPSHSVIEKGQTVTLRCDPISGHDNLYWYRRVMGKEIKFLLHFVKESKQDESGMPNNRFLAERTGGTYSTLKVQPAELEDSGVYFCASSQDGTVYSGYGYTFGSGTRLTVV.

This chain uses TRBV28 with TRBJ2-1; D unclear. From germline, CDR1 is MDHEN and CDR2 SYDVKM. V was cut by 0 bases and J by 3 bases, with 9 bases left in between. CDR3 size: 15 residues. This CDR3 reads CASSLWAENYNEQFF. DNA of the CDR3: TGTGCCAGCAGTTTATGGGCAGAAAACTACAATGAGCAGTTCTTC.

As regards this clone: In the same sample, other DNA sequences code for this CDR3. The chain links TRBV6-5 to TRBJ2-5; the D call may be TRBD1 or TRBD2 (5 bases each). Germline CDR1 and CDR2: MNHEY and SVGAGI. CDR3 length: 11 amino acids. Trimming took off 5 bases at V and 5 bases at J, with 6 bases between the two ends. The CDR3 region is CASSRDETQYF. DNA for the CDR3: TGTGCCAGCAGTCGGGACGAGACCCAGTACTTC.

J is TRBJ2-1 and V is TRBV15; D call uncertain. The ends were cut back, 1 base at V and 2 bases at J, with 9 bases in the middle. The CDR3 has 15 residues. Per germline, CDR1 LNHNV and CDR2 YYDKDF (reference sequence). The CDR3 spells CATSRVGQAYNEQFF. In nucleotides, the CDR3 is TGTGCCACCAGCAGAGTTGGCCAAGCCTACAATGAGCAGTTCTTC. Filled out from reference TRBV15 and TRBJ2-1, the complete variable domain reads DAMVIQNPRYQVTQFGKPVTLSCSQTLNHNVMYWYQQKSSQAPKLLFHYYDKDFNNEADTPDNFQSRRPNTSFCFLDIRSPGLGDTAMYLCATSRVGQAYNEQFFGPGTRLTVL.

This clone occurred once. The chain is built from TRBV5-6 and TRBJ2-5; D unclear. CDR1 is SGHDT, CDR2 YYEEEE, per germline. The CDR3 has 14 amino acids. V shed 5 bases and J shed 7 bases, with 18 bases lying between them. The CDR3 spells CASSDGTAFGTQYF. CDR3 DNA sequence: TGTGCCAGCAGTGATGGTACAGCGTTCGGGACCCAGTACTTC.

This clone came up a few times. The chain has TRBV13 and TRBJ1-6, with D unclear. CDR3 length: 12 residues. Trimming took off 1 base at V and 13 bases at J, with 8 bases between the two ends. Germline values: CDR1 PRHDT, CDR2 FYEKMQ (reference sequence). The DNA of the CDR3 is TGTGCCAGCAGCTTAGAAGGCCTCCCCCTCCACTTT. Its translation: CASSLEGLPLHF. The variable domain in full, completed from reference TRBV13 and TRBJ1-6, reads AAGVIQSPRHLIKEKRETATLKCYPIPRHDTVYWYQQGPGQDPQFLISFYEKMQSDKGSIPDRFSAQQFSDYHSELNMSSLELGDSALYFCASSLEGLPLHFGNGTRLTVT.

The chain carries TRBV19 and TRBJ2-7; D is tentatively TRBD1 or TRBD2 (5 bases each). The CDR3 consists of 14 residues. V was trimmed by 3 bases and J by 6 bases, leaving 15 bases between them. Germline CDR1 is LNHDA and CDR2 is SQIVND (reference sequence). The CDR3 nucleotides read TGTGCCAGTAGTATCCGGGACCCCTTGGCCGAGCAGTACTTC. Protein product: CASSIRDPLAEQYF. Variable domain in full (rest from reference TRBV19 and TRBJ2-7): DGGITQSPKYLFRKEGQNVTLSCEQNLNHDAMYWYRQDPGQGLRLIYYSQIVNDFQKGDIAEGYSVSREKKESFPLTVTSAQKNPTAFYLCASSIRDPLAEQYFGPGTRLTVT.

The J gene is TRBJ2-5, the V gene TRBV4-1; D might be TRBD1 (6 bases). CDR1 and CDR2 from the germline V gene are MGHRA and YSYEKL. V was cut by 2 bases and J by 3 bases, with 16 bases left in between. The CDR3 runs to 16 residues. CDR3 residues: CASSQFPGEPKETQYF. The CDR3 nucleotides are TGCGCCAGCAGCCAATTCCCAGGGGAACCGAAAGAGACCCAGTACTTC.

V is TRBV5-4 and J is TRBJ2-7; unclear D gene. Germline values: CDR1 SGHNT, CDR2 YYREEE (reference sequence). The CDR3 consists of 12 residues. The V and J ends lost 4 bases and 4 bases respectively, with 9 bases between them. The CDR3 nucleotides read TGTGCCAGCAGCCTAGACATGTACGAGCAGTACTTC. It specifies CASSLDMYEQYF.

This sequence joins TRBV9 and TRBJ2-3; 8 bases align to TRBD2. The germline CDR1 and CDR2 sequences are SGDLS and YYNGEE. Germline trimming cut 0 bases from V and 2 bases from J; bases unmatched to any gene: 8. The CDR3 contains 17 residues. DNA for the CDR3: TGTGCCAGCAGCGTAGGGCGTGGCGGGGGGCCCACAGATACGCAGTATTTT. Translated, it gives CASSVGRGGGPTDTQYF.

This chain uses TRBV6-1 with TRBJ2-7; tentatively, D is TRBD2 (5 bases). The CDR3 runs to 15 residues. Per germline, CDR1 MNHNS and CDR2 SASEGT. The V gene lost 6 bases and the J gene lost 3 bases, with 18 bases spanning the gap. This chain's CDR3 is CASSSTNEGLYEQYF. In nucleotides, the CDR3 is TGTGCCAGCAGCTCCACGAATGAGGGCCTCTACGAGCAGTACTTC.

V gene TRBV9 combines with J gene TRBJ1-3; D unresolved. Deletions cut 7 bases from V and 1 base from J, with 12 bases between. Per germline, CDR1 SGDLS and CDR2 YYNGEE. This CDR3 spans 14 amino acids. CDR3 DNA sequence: TGTGCCAGCTCCGAGGGTATATCTGGAAACACCATATATTTT. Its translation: CASSEGISGNTIYF.

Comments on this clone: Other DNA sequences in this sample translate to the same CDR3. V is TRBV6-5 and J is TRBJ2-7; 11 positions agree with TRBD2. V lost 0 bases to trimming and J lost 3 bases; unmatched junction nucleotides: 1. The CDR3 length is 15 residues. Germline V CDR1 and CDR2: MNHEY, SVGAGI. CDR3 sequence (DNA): TGTGCCAGCAGTTACTCCACTAGCGGGAGCTACGAGCAGTACTTC. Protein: CASSYSTSGSYEQYF.

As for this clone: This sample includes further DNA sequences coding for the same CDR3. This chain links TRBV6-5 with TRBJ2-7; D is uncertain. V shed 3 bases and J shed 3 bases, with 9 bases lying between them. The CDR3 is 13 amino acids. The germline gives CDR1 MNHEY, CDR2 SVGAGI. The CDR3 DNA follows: TGTGCCAGCAGTTATTCCAGCAACTACGAGCAGTACTTC. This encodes CASSYSSNYEQYF.

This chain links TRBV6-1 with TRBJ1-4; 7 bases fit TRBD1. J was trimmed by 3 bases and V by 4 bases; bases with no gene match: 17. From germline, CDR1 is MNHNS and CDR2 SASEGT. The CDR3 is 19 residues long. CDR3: CASSGPTWGQSFSNEKLFF. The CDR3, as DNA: TGTGCCAGCAGTGGACCTACTTGGGGACAGTCTTTTTCTAATGAAAAACTGTTTTTT.

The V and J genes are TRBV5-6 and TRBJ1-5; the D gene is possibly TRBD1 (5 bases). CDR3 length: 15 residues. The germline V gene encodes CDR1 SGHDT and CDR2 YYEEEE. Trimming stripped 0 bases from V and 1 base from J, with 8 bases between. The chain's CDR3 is CASSLAGGSNQPQHF. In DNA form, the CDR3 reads TGTGCCAGCAGCTTGGCCGGGGGGAGCAATCAGCCCCAGCATTTT. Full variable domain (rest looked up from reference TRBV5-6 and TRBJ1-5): DAGVTQSPTHLIKTRGQQVTLRCSPKSGHDTVSWYQQALGQGPQFIFQYYEEEERQRGNFPDRFSGHQFPNYSSELNVNALLLGDSALYLCASSLAGGSNQPQHFGDGTRLSIL.